This TCR beta chain was observed in a study of blood T cell repertoires in COVID-19. The overall study: The United States, Italy and Spain were the sources of the acute and convalescent COVID-19 samples. PBMCs, B-cell-depleted T cells, or T cells were the source of the cDNA or gDNA that made up the material.

Germline V CDR1 and CDR2: PRHDT, FYEKMQ (reference sequence). Trimming removed 5 bases at V and 6 bases at J, with 8 bases between. The CDR3 has 11 amino acids. By proportion, this clone is medium-sized. Study processing details: Estimation of nucleated cell counts relied on the amplification of reference gene primers. Data came from immunoSEQ multiplex PCR; TCRdb stores just in-frame clones and leaves some out. The V and J calls and clone size were taken over from that table, and D and trimming were inferred from the DNA. Counted here are 39,000 or so clones, approximately 85% occurring once; the ten biggest clones make up more than 30%.

The receptor comes from a man aged 35 to 55 with active or convalescent COVID-19. V is TRBV13 and J is TRBJ2-7; no clear D. Sequencing input: peripheral blood. The CDR3 loop reads CASSAQREQYF. For the CDR3, the DNA is TGTGCCAGCAGCGCTCAGCGCGAGCAGTACTTC. Filled out from reference TRBV13 and TRBJ2-7, the complete variable domain reads AAGVIQSPRHLIKEKRETATLKCYPIPRHDTVYWYQQGPGQDPQFLISFYEKMQSDKGSIPDRFSAQQFSDYHSELNMSSLELGDSALYFCASSAQREQYFGPGTRLTVT.